Included here is one T cell receptor beta chain sequence, with context. The data stem from a study of blood T cell repertoires in COVID-19. Clones were sequenced by immunoSEQ multiplex PCR, and TCRdb holds only the in-frame ones, with some missing. The sample has some 230,000 clones; about 80% are singletons. Clinical histories supplied by participants themselves formed the basis of cohort assignment. Cohort 3 donors counted as recovered after two negative PCRs, clearance, or resolved symptoms. Sequencing was performed on PBMCs or T cells enriched from blood (not recorded which). The sequence was collected from a man aged 35 to 55 who had recovered from COVID-19.

The CDR3: CASRGSGGAFYEQYF. CDR3 coding DNA: TGTGCCAGCAGAGGCAGCGGGGGGGCCTTCTACGAGCAGTACTTC. The chain carries TRBV6-5 and TRBJ2-7, with 10 nucleotides matching TRBD2. CDR1 is MNHEY, CDR2 SVGAGI, per germline. The CDR3 is 15 residues long. V lost 6 bases and J lost 3; bases outside the gene matches: 8.